The next 14 T cell receptor beta chains were all read from a single sample in a study of identical twins. Each CDR3 protein gets one entry after TCRdb re-called the 5' RACE reads with MiXCR. This table has roughly 690,000 distinct CDR3 sequences, approximately 21% appearing once. These same records also appear under a second study, on T cells expressing NK-cell markers.

The sample comprised PBMCs. These receptors were taken from a woman between 18 and 29 years old in good health.

This clonotype was detected many times. The V and J genes are TRBV6-5 and TRBJ2-5; D gene ambiguous. The V and J ends lost 2 bases and 3 bases respectively, with 7 bases between them. CDR3 size: 13 residues. Germline assignment: CDR1 MNHEY and CDR2 SVGAGI. The CDR3 DNA follows: TGTGCCAGCAGTTACAGGGTTGAAGAGACCCAGTACTTC. Residues: CASSYRVEETQYF.

In this sample, this clonotype turned up a few times. V and J are TRBV5-1 and TRBJ2-7; 7 nucleotides line up with TRBD1. Germline V CDR1 and CDR2: SGHRS, YFSETQ. The V and J ends lost 6 bases and 4 bases, in that order; junction bases with no gene match: 10. The CDR3 is 14 residues long. The DNA of the CDR3 is TGCGCCAGCACACTCCCGGGACAGAGTTACGAGCAGTACTTC. Protein product: CASTLPGQSYEQYF.

This clonotype was counted only a few times. The CDR3 bases are TGCGCCAGCAGCCCCGGACTAGCGGGGTCCTTTGGTGAGCAGTTCTTC. Translated, it gives CASSPGLAGSFGEQFF. V usage is TRBV5-1 and J usage is TRBJ2-1; 12 bases align to TRBD2. Trimming at V came to 4 bases and at J to 9 bases, leaving 11 bases not matched to a gene. Germline CDR1 and CDR2: SGHRS and YFSETQ. CDR3 size: 16 residues.

The chain couples TRBV6-1 to TRBJ2-7, with 9 bases aligning to TRBD1. Unmatched junction bases numbered 6, after V lost 5 bases and J lost 1 base. CDR3 length: 15 residues. Per germline, CDR1 MNHNS and CDR2 SASEGT. The chain's CDR3 is CASSQGQGTSYEQYF. The CDR3 DNA reads as TGTGCCAGCAGTCAGGGACAGGGAACTTCCTACGAGCAGTACTTC.

V is TRBV29-1 and J is TRBJ2-3, with 9 bases lining up with TRBD1. The CDR3 has 15 amino acids. Per the germline V gene, CDR1 is SQVTM and CDR2 is ANQGSEA. J was trimmed by 3 bases and V by 4 bases; bases with no gene match: 8. CDR3 loop: CSVVGQGTRTDTQYF. The CDR3 DNA reads as TGCAGCGTTGTTGGACAGGGGACGAGAACAGATACGCAGTATTTT.

This clonotype was detected ten times or more. CDR3 sequence: CASSFSGGANEQFF. CDR3 bases: TGCGCCAGCAGCTTTAGCGGGGGGGCCAATGAGCAGTTCTTC. This rearrangement joins TRBV5-1 to TRBJ2-1; 11 bases line up with TRBD2. Germline CDR1 SGHRS, CDR2 YFSETQ. Trimming cost V 2 bases and J 6 bases; bases outside gene matches: 1. This CDR3 spans 14 amino acids.

This clonotype was picked up many times. The V gene is TRBV6-1, the J gene TRBJ2-3; D uncertain. CDR3 length: 15 residues. V lost 6 bases, J lost 0 bases, and 13 bases lay in between. Germline CDR1 and CDR2: MNHNS and SASEGT. The CDR3 is CASSPAETSTDTQYF. In nucleotides, the CDR3 is TGTGCCAGCAGCCCGGCGGAGACAAGCACAGATACGCAGTATTTT.

This clonotype was counted once. V gene TRBV20-1 combines with J gene TRBJ2-2; TRBD1 matches at 9 bases. Germline lookup yields CDR1 DFQATT and CDR2 SNEGSKA (reference sequence). The CDR3 extends over 14 amino acids. With 6 bases clipped from V and 0 bases from J, the junction kept 2 bases outside the gene matches. DNA for the CDR3: TGCAGTGCCCGGGACAGGGCGAACACCGGGGAGCTGTTTTTT. It translates to CSARDRANTGELFF.

Notes on this clonotype: A much larger clone differs by one base, so this may be a read error. V is TRBV25-1 and J is TRBJ2-6; 7 nucleotides align to TRBD1. The germline V gene has CDR1 MGHDK and CDR2 SYGVNS. CDR3 size: 16 residues. The chain's CDR3 is CASSAQGVAGASVLTF. CDR3 bases: TGTGCCAGCAGCGCGCAGGGGGTTGCTGGGGCCAGCGTCCTGACTTTC. The full variable domain, with the rest looked up from reference TRBV25-1 and TRBJ2-6, is EADIYQTPRYLVIGTGKKITLECSQTMGHDKMYWYQQDPGMELHLIHYSYGVNSTEKGDLSSESTVSRIRTEHFPLTLESARPSHTSQYLCASSAQGVAGASVLTFGAGSRLTVL.

This clonotype was counted many times. The chain links TRBV10-3 to TRBJ1-1; D is undetermined. CDR1 is ENHRY, CDR2 SYGVKD, per germline. CDR3 length: 13 amino acids. Trimming removed 4 bases from V and 0 bases from J, with 6 bases in between. The CDR3 DNA is TGTGCCATCAGTGGACGTGTGAACACTGAAGCTTTCTTT. Protein sequence: CAISGRVNTEAFF.

The gene calls are TRBV4-3 and TRBJ1-5; 8 nucleotides align to TRBD1. CDR3 length: 14 amino acids. The V gene's germline CDR1 is LGHNA and CDR2 YSLEER. Unmatched junction bases numbered 1, after V lost 0 bases and J lost 6 bases. The CDR3 DNA sequence: TGCGCCAGCAGCCAAGATCAGGGGGCTCAGCCCCAGCATTTT. Amino acids: CASSQDQGAQPQHF.

This clonotype was detected ten times or more. The chain has TRBV7-2 and TRBJ2-7, with TRBD2 matching over 8 bases. The CDR3 length is 14 residues. V gave up 6 bases and J gave up 3 bases; unmatched junction bases: 7. Germline assignment: CDR1 SGHTA and CDR2 FQGNSA. CDR3 sequence: CASSPGAGGYEQYF. CDR3 DNA: TGTGCCAGCAGTCCGGGTGCGGGGGGCTACGAGCAGTACTTC. Together with reference TRBV7-2 and TRBJ2-7, the CDR3 gives the full variable domain: GAGVSQSPSNKVTEKGKDVELRCDPISGHTALYWYRQSLGQGLEFLIYFQGNSAPDKSGLPSDRFSAERTGGSVSTLTIQRTQQEDSAVYLCASSPGAGGYEQYFGPGTRLTVT.

This clonotype was seen more than once but under ten times. The chain links TRBV10-2 to TRBJ1-6, with TRBD1 matching 8 bases. The length of the CDR3 is 14 residues. Trimming took 6 bases from V and 9 from J; bases not matched to a gene: 7. In germline, CDR1 is WSHSY, CDR2 SAAADI. The CDR3 DNA reads TGCGCCAGCAGGACAACAGGGGGTGGTTCACCCCTCCACTTT. Amino acid sequence: CASRTTGGGSPLHF.

This clonotype was seen repeatedly, ten times or more. The chain carries TRBV20-1 and TRBJ1-2; D is unresolved. Trimming took off 6 bases at V and 4 bases at J, with 12 bases between the two ends. The CDR3 is 12 residues long. Germline assignment: CDR1 DFQATT and CDR2 SNEGSKA (reference sequence). CDR3 protein: CSAWIGGYGYTF. CDR3 sequence (DNA): TGCAGTGCCTGGATCGGCGGCTATGGCTACACCTTC.